A selection of T cell receptor beta chains follows, all from one sample in a study of STAT3 mutations in large granular lymphocyte leukemia. Clones were read by immunoSEQ multiplex PCR, and TCRdb kept only the in-frame ones, dropping some. The sample lists roughly 40,000 clones, about 81% seen once, with about 0.45% in the top ten. Source material: PBMCs. Receptors originate from a human donor with T large granular lymphocyte leukemia. Some clones in this sample may be carry-over from other donors' samples. The CDR3 runs from the conserved cysteine through the conserved F or W. A D gene is named only where the DNA matches it firmly. A clone size is listed for some rows: how often the clone was seen (once, few, many), or a class if it is expanded.

j_call,clone_size,v_call,d_call,cdr3_nt,cdr3_aa
TRBJ2-1,NA,TRBV7-2,NA,TGTGCCAGCAGCTCCCTCTGGCGAAATGAGCAGTTCTTC,CASSSLWRNEQFF
TRBJ2-7,NA,TRBV28,TRBD1,TGTGCCAGCAGTTCCAGGGGGAACACCTACGAGCAGTACTTC,CASSSRGNTYEQYF
TRBJ1-2,NA,TRBV4-3,NA,TGCGCCAGCAGCCAAGGTCCCCTCAGTGGCTACACCTTC,CASSQGPLSGYTF
TRBJ1-2,NA,TRBV5-1,NA,TGCGCCAGCAGCTTGGGGGATTTGGGTGGCTACACCTTC,CASSLGDLGGYTF
TRBJ1-4,NA,TRBV30,NA,TGTGCCTGGCAGGGCCCAACGGATGAAAAACTGTTTTTT,CAWQGPTDEKLFF
TRBJ1-5,NA,TRBV29-1,NA,TGCAGCGTTGTCCGGGCCCCGAGGCCCCAGCATTTT,CSVVRAPRPQHF
TRBJ2-1,NA,TRBV29-1,TRBD1,TGCAGCGTCGCGGGACAGGGGGTCAATGAGCAGTTCTTC,CSVAGQGVNEQFF
TRBJ1-4,NA,TRBV28,NA,TGTGCCAGCACCCCGGGGAAGAATGAAAAACTGTTTTTT,CASTPGKNEKLFF
TRBJ1-2,NA,TRBV28,NA,TGTGCCAGCAGTTTAGAGGGCGTCTACACCTTC,CASSLEGVYTF
TRBJ1-5,NA,TRBV6-7,TRBD1,TGTGCCAGTCCACCGGGACAGGAGGCTTATAGCAATCAGCCCCAGCATTTT,CASPPGQEAYSNQPQHF
TRBJ1-5,few,TRBV5-6,NA,TGTGCCAGCAGCTTGGGGGAACAGCCCCAGCATTTT,CASSLGEQPQHF